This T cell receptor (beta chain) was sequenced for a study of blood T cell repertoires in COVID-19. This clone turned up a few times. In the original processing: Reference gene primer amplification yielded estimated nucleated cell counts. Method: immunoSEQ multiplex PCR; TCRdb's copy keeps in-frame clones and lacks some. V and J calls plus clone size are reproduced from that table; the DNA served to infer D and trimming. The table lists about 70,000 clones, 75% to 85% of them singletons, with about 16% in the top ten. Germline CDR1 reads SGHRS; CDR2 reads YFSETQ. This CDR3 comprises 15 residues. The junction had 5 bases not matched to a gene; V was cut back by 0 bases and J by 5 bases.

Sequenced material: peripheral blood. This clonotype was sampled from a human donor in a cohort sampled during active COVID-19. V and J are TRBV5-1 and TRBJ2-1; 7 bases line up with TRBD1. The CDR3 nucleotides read TGCGCCAGCAGCTTGGTGGACAGGTTCGACAATGAGCAGTTCTTC. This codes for CASSLVDRFDNEQFF.